This passage covers 21 T cell receptor beta chains from one sample sequenced in a study of blood T cell repertoires in COVID-19. Using immunoSEQ multiplex PCR, the repertoire was profiled, and TCRdb retains in-frame clones only, with some absent. The sample includes fewer than 150,000 clones, 60% to 85% of them seen just once. Sequencing used peripheral blood. The source of these receptors is a man older than 75 with acute or convalescent COVID-19.

The chain combines TRBV29-1 with TRBJ2-4; 9 nucleotides align to TRBD1. The germline gives CDR1 SQVTM, CDR2 ANQGSEA. The CDR3 contains 11 residues. Losses at the gene ends were 7 bases for V and 8 bases for J; bases not matched to a gene: 3. CDR3 nucleotides: TGCAGCGGGCGGACAGGGGACATTCAGTACTTC. Translated, it gives CSGRTGDIQYF.

This clone is a singleton in its sample. The chain has TRBV2 and TRBJ1-1; D possibly corresponds to TRBD1 (5 bases). The CDR3 has 13 residues. Germline V gene data show CDR1 as SNHLY and CDR2 as FYNNEI. V dropped 6 bases and J dropped 8 bases, with 16 bases sitting between them. The CDR3 DNA reads as TGTGCCAGCAGAGCCAGTTCCACAGGAGAAGCTTTCTTT. This gives the protein CASRASSTGEAFF.

V usage is TRBV6-6 and J usage is TRBJ2-7; 10 bases match TRBD2. CDR3 length: 13 amino acids. V shed 6 bases and J 4 bases; nucleotides not matched to a gene: 3. Germline V CDR1 and CDR2: MNHNY, SVGAGI (reference sequence). For the CDR3, the DNA is TGTGCCAGCAGCCTAGCGGGGGTTTACGAGCAGTACTTC. Its protein product is CASSLAGVYEQYF.

This chain links TRBV6-6 with TRBJ2-4; TRBD1 matches at 10 bases. The CDR3 sequence is 12 residues long. Germline V CDR1 and CDR2: MNHNY, SVGAGI (reference sequence). The ends lost 5 bases at V and 15 bases at J; junction bases unmatched: 7. The DNA of the CDR3 is TGTGCCAGCAGTCCCCCGGGACAGGGGTCGTACTTC. This translates into CASSPPGQGSYF.

This sequence joins TRBV3-1 (or the pseudogene TRBV3-2) and TRBJ1-3, with D possibly matching TRBD1 (5 bases). The length of the CDR3 is 17 residues. The V and J ends lost 2 bases and 1 base respectively, with 15 bases between them. CDR1 and CDR2 (germline): LGHDT, YNNKEL (reference sequence). CDR3 nucleotides: TGTGCCAGCAGCCAAACCAACGGGGGTCGGTCTGGAAACACCATATATTTT. Protein: CASSQTNGGRSGNTIYF.

The chain employs TRBV6-5 and TRBJ1-2, with 7 positions matching TRBD1. The CDR3 consists of 11 residues. CDR1 and CDR2 from the germline V gene are MNHEY and SVGAGI. With 6 bases clipped from V and 5 bases from J, the junction kept 0 bases outside the gene matches. The CDR3 DNA follows: TGTGCCAGCAGACAGGGGTATGGCTACACCTTC. The encoded protein is CASRQGYGYTF.

The rearrangement links TRBV14 to TRBJ2-7; TRBD2 matches 13 bases. The CDR3 runs 19 residues. Unmatched junction bases numbered 9, after V lost 1 base and J lost 0 bases. CDR1 is SGHDN, CDR2 FVKESK, per germline. The CDR3 sequence is CASSQVSGTSGTGSYEQYF. The CDR3 coding sequence is TGTGCCAGCAGCCAAGTATCGGGGACTAGCGGGACCGGCTCCTACGAGCAGTACTTC.

The genes are TRBV19 and TRBJ1-5; 9 bases fit TRBD1. The CDR3 is 18 amino acids. Trimming at V came to 5 bases and at J to 5 bases, leaving 16 bases not matched to a gene. The germline CDR1 and CDR2 sequences are LNHDA and SQIVND (reference sequence). CDR3 in DNA: TGTGCCAGTAGTCACCTTAGGACAGGGGTATATGAATATCAGCCCCAGCATTTT. It specifies CASSHLRTGVYEYQPQHF.

The V gene is TRBV18, the J gene TRBJ1-1; D possibly corresponds to TRBD1 (6 bases). The CDR3 has 16 amino acids. V lost 2 bases and J 4 bases, leaving 17 bases between the germline ends. Germline values: CDR1 KGHSH, CDR2 LQKENI. The CDR3 DNA follows: TGTGCCAGCTCACCATCGACAGGCGGCGTGAGCACTGAAGCTTTCTTT. Amino acids: CASSPSTGGVSTEAFF.

The chain employs TRBV5-1 and TRBJ1-6; TRBD1 agrees at 7 bases. Germline CDR1 reads SGHRS; CDR2 reads YFSETQ. This CDR3 has 17 residues. The ends lost 1 base at V and 8 bases at J; junction bases unmatched: 12. The CDR3 loop is CASSLRDSLTTDSPLHF. DNA of the CDR3: TGCGCCAGCAGCTTGAGGGACAGCTTAACAACTGATTCACCCCTCCACTTT. The entire variable domain, with the rest obtained from reference TRBV5-1 and TRBJ1-6, is as follows: KAGVTQTPRYLIKTRGQQVTLSCSPISGHRSVSWYQQTPGQGLQFLFEYFSETQRNKGNFPGRFSGRQFSNSRSEMNVSTLELGDSALYLCASSLRDSLTTDSPLHFGNGTRLTVT.

J is TRBJ2-7 and V is TRBV5-1; 11 positions agree with TRBD1. The germline CDR1 and CDR2 sequences are SGHRS and YFSETQ. After removal of 4 bases from V and 4 bases from J, the junction contained 13 bases not matched to a gene. CDR3 length: 17 residues. CDR3 sequence reads: CASSEDRGPFPGYEQYF. The CDR3 region has the DNA TGCGCCAGCAGCGAGGACAGGGGGCCTTTCCCGGGGTACGAGCAGTACTTC. The variable domain in full, with the rest retrieved from reference TRBV5-1 and TRBJ2-7, is KAGVTQTPRYLIKTRGQQVTLSCSPISGHRSVSWYQQTPGQGLQFLFEYFSETQRNKGNFPGRFSGRQFSNSRSEMNVSTLELGDSALYLCASSEDRGPFPGYEQYFGPGTRLTVT.

V and J are TRBV5-1 and TRBJ2-3; a possible D gene is TRBD1 (6 bases). Germline V CDR1 and CDR2: SGHRS, YFSETQ. The CDR3 length is 17 residues. Trimming shortened V by 5 bases and J by 1 base, and 20 bases separated the two germline ends. CDR3: CASRQNPGALGTDTQYF. CDR3 DNA: TGCGCCAGCAGACAGAACCCAGGGGCTCTGGGCACAGATACGCAGTATTTT.

CDR3 bases: TGTGCCTCTGGAGAGTTGGGGAACACTGAAGCTTTCTTT. Protein product: CASGELGNTEAFF. The chain combines TRBV30 with TRBJ1-1, with D unresolved. V lost 7 bases and J 1 base, leaving 13 bases between the germline ends. The germline gives CDR1 GTSNPN, CDR2 SVGIG (reference sequence). This CDR3 has 13 amino acids.

The chain has TRBV13 and TRBJ1-3; 8 nucleotides line up with TRBD1. Germline CDR1 is PRHDT and CDR2 is FYEKMQ (reference sequence). J lost 4 bases, V lost 4 bases, and 3 bases had no gene match. This CDR3 has 14 residues. The CDR3, as DNA: TGTGCCAGCAGCTCCTCAGGGGGCGGAAACACCATATATTTT. Translation: CASSSSGGGNTIYF.

V is TRBV6-5 and J is TRBJ2-2, with D possibly matching TRBD2 (6 bases). Per the germline V gene, CDR1 is MNHEY and CDR2 is SVGAGI. CDR3 length: 15 residues. The V end lost 5 bases, the J end lost 4 bases, and 14 bases lay between the germline ends. The chain's CDR3 is CASSLRGRGTGELFF. The CDR3 coding sequence is TGTGCCAGCAGTCTGCGGGGTCGGGGCACCGGGGAGCTGTTTTTT.

The rearrangement joins TRBV5-1 to TRBJ1-2, with TRBD1 identical over 9 bases. This CDR3 has 15 amino acids. CDR1 is SGHRS and CDR2 is YFSETQ in the germline V gene. V trimming: 2 bases; J trimming: 6 bases; junction bases outside the gene matches: 8. The CDR3 DNA is TGCGCCAGCAGCTTAGGAGGGACAGGGACCCATGGCTACACCTTC. Translation: CASSLGGTGTHGYTF.

CDR3 sequence: CASSNQGTGLAGYTF. Here the CDR3 DNA reads TGTGCCAGCAGCAACCAGGGGACGGGGCTGGCTGGCTACACCTTC. This chain links TRBV5-4 with TRBJ1-2, with a weak D call TRBD1 (6 bases). The V gene lost 4 bases and the J gene lost 7 bases, with 20 bases spanning the gap. The CDR3 runs 15 residues. Germline loops: CDR1 SGHNT, CDR2 YYREEE (reference sequence).

The rearrangement links TRBV5-1 to TRBJ2-7; tentatively, D is TRBD1 (5 bases). Germline values: CDR1 SGHRS, CDR2 YFSETQ. The CDR3 length is 15 residues. V lost 0 bases to trimming and J lost 0 bases, with 10 bases between them. CDR3 nucleotide sequence: TGCGCCAGCAGCTTGGATCCAGGGTCCTCCTACGAGCAGTACTTC. Its translation is CASSLDPGSSYEQYF.

This sequence joins TRBV5-1 and TRBJ1-1, with 9 bases identical to TRBD1. The V gene's germline CDR1 is SGHRS and CDR2 YFSETQ. This CDR3 has 21 amino acids. After removal of 3 bases from V and 1 base from J, the junction contained 22 bases not matched to a gene. CDR3 DNA: TGCGCCAGCAGCTATGGACTGACCCTCCGTGGGACAGGGAATCGGAACACTGAAGCTTTCTTT. Its translation: CASSYGLTLRGTGNRNTEAFF.

V and J are TRBV28 and TRBJ1-5; tentative D call: TRBD1 (5 bases). CDR1 is MDHEN and CDR2 is SYDVKM in the germline V gene. Trimming stripped 3 bases from V and 0 bases from J, with 12 bases between. This CDR3 comprises 16 residues. DNA for the CDR3: TGTGCCAGCAGTTTCGGAGGGACTCCTAGCAATCAGCCCCAGCATTTT. Amino acids: CASSFGGTPSNQPQHF.

This clone has just a few counts. The V and J genes are TRBV28 and TRBJ2-7; maybe TRBD2 (6 bases). The CDR3 runs 12 residues. V lost 7 bases and J lost 4, with 11 bases in between. Germline V CDR1 and CDR2: MDHEN, SYDVKM. The CDR3 protein is CASTLGGYEQYF. The CDR3 DNA sequence: TGTGCCAGCACCCTCGGGGGTTACGAGCAGTACTTC.